This T cell receptor (beta chain) was captured by sequencing in a study of T cell responses to AZD1222 COVID-19 vaccine. This table comes from immunoSEQ multiplex PCR, and its TCRdb copy is limited to in-frame clones, with some not included. The data hold roughly 53,000 clones, with approximately 85% observed a single time. Germline CDR1 LNHDA, CDR2 SQIVND (reference sequence). The CDR3 is 14 amino acids. With 3 bases clipped from V and 4 bases from J, the junction kept 1 base outside the gene matches. This clonotype was sampled from an adult in good health. The sample here was peripheral blood, taken on day 0 of MenACWY control vaccination. This chain links TRBV19 with TRBJ2-1; TRBD1 agrees at 9 bases. The CDR3 bases are TGTGCCAGTAGTATCGGGACAGGGTACAATGAGCAGTTCTTC. Translation gives CASSIGTGYNEQFF.